This record covers a single T cell receptor beta chain. Its antigen is not yet known. Base qualities are missing; no much larger clone stands one base away. Using the deep immunoSEQ assay, multiplex PCR amplified TCR CDR3 regions from genomic DNA. Extracted genomic DNA from each cell subset was distributed evenly across all wells of several immunoSEQ 96-well plates, and each plate was treated as a replicate. Each replicate PCR for sorted subsets received about 0.2 ug genomic DNA, equal to about 30,000 T cell genomes. Purified libraries were quantified with a Qubit 3.0 fluorometer, sized on a Bioanalyzer 2100, and re-quantified with the KAPA Library Quantification kit. Every immunoSEQ 96-well plate was sequenced on a separate single-read 150-cycle Illumina NextSeq 550 flow cell. In the paper's pipeline: The immunoSEQ output contained only junctional sequences without quality scores, so filtering could not match that applied to full-length reads. To assign V/J genes and CDR3, sequences were annotated against IMGT germline references using PyIR, a Python wrapper for IgBLAST v1.9. Reads were filtered out if the reads had weak V/J assignments (E-value above 1e-6), no CDR3, stop codons, out-of-frame junctions, or ambiguous translated residues. V3J clonotypes were defined by identical inferred V gene, J gene, and CDR3 amino acid sequence. Percentage overlap between repertoires was computed as shared unique clonotypes divided by the size of the smaller repertoire. Richness of each repertoire was evaluated using RTK rarefaction, the Chao1 estimator, and Recon v2.1 estimates of unobserved clonotypes. OLGA was used to compute generation probabilities for all TCRbeta clonotypes that the gDNA method yielded from a few donors. Sourced from immuneACCESS, this table was stored by TCRdb with only in-frame sequences that have V and J called. A share of the clones is absent; for the studies checked, an unresolved V gene accounts for under half, and the remainder has no known explanation. V, J and clone size reflect that table, while D and trimming were determined from the DNA. The sample contains around 2.5 million clones, 80% to 95% of them found a single time. The ten largest clones add up to 0.36% of the sample.

The CDR3 spans 14 residues, from the cysteine through the phenylalanine. Just the 42-base CDR3 DNA is kept, in frame starting at base 1. Cut back by 5 bases and 3 bases, the V and J ends lie 14 bases apart. CDR1 and CDR2 (SGHAT, FQDESV) derive from the germline V gene (reference sequence). The donors were healthy, HIV-negative adults who had no recently reported acute infections or vaccinations. Every donor was a Caucasian adult living in Nashville, Tennessee, USA. Magnetic negative selection was used to enrich CD4+ T cells, after which naive cells were positively selected on CD45RA and the negative fraction became the memory subset. Blood was collected by leukapheresis, and PBMCs were isolated by Ficoll-Histopaque density gradient centrifugation and then cryopreserved in liquid nitrogen vapor phase. Purity and quantity of every magnetically sorted T cell population were checked by analytical flow cytometry. Genomic DNA was isolated from every sorted fraction and measured by UV absorbance on a Nanodrop 2000c.

The data derive from a study of shared clonotypes between healthy human individuals (dated by TCRdb to about 2020). As for the study more broadly: The cohort comprised a couple of women and three men aged 18 to 49 years. Per donor, three plates each were used for CD4 naive and CD4 memory, two for CD8 naive, and one for CD8 memory. The study deeply sequenced blood TCR repertoires of about 5 healthy adults to estimate repertoire size and the extent of clonotype sharing between individuals. To increase sequencing depth and limit assay-specific biases, TCR repertoire library preparation and sequencing were carried out by different laboratories using diverse techniques. Per donor, leukapheresis produced somewhere between about 0.94 and 9 billion PBMCs. What the authors observed across the whole study: Across a few donors, 5% to 6% of naive CD4, 3.5% of naive CD8, 2.3% of memory CD4, and about 0.4% of memory CD8 clonotypes were shared. Sampling was restricted to blood, and TCR repertoires in tissue are likely to differ from TCR repertoires in blood. Compared with non-shared clonotypes, clonotypes shared by all four sorted-subset donors had higher generation probabilities. Incomplete sequencing was indicated by rarefaction of sorted-subset datasets, despite the large sequencing depth. Pairwise subsampling indicated that sequencing depth was expected to affect the degree of clonotype sharing among donors. Estimated clonotype richness was generally larger for naive than for memory subsets. The genetic and exposure-history diversity represented was limited by the small number of donors.

The sequencing sample was made of naive CD4+ T cells from PBMCs. This sample's cell subset or site label indicates: CD45RA+ positively selected. This receptor chain uses TRBV11-1 and TRBJ2-7; a tentative D call is TRBD2 (6 bases match). The TCR comes from a young man in good health. Some clones in this sample may be carry-over from other donors' samples. The DNA is TGTGCCAGCAGCAAACCCGGGAGTGTCTACGAGCAGTACTTC. It encodes CASSKPGSVYEQYF.